The rows below give T cell receptor beta chains drawn from one sample of a study of blood T cell repertoires in COVID-19. Assay: immunoSEQ multiplex PCR; the TCRdb copy retains only in-frame clones and omits some. The data hold over 100,000 clones, with 85% to 90% observed a single time. Sequencing input: peripheral blood. These receptors originate from a human donor in a cohort sampled during active COVID-19. CDR3s include the opening cysteine and the closing phenylalanine or tryptophan. The order of the fields is D gene, V gene, J gene, clone size, CDR3 DNA, CDR3 protein. A D gene is named only where the DNA matches it firmly. Clone size appears in some rows only: once, few, many, or a class for an expanded clone.

D gene: TRBD2; V gene: TRBV2; J gene: TRBJ2-2; clone size: .; CDR3 DNA: TGTGCCAGCAATCCAGGGACTAGCGAGGCCGGGGAGCTGTTTTTT; CDR3 protein: CASNPGTSEAGELFF
D gene: .; V gene: TRBV11-3; J gene: TRBJ2-1; clone size: .; CDR3 DNA: TGTGCCAGCAGCTTAGGTGGTTCGAGCTCCTACAATGAGCAGTTCTTC; CDR3 protein: CASSLGGSSSYNEQFF
D gene: TRBD1; V gene: TRBV3-1/TRBV3-2; J gene: TRBJ2-7; clone size: .; CDR3 DNA: TGTGCCAGCAGCCAAGGAGAACCGGGACAGGCCTTCTCCTACGAGCAGTACTTC; CDR3 protein: CASSQGEPGQAFSYEQYF
D gene: TRBD1; V gene: TRBV19; J gene: TRBJ2-7; clone size: .; CDR3 DNA: TGTGCCACTAGACAGGGCTCCTACGAGCAGTACTTC; CDR3 protein: CATRQGSYEQYF
D gene: .; V gene: TRBV10-3; J gene: TRBJ1-5; clone size: .; CDR3 DNA: TGTGCCATCAGTGAGTCCTTACAGATCAATCAGCCCCAGCATTTT; CDR3 protein: CAISESLQINQPQHF
D gene: TRBD2; V gene: TRBV5-5; J gene: TRBJ2-1; clone size: .; CDR3 DNA: TGTGCCAGCAGCTTGGCTAGCGGGAGGGCCAATGAGCAGTTCTTC; CDR3 protein: CASSLASGRANEQFF
D gene: TRBD2; V gene: TRBV5-4; J gene: TRBJ2-3; clone size: once; CDR3 DNA: TGTGCCAGCAGCTCTGGACTAGCGGGAGGGGCAGATACGCAGTATTTT; CDR3 protein: CASSSGLAGGADTQYF
D gene: .; V gene: TRBV29-1; J gene: TRBJ1-2; clone size: few; CDR3 DNA: TGCAGCGTTGCACAGGAGCTTAACTATGGCTACACCTTC; CDR3 protein: CSVAQELNYGYTF
D gene: .; V gene: TRBV11-2; J gene: TRBJ1-1; clone size: once; CDR3 DNA: TGTGCCAGCAGCTTAGAACTTACGGTAACCGGGACTTTCTTT; CDR3 protein: CASSLELTVTGTFF
D gene: TRBD2; V gene: TRBV7-3; J gene: TRBJ2-2; clone size: .; CDR3 DNA: TGTGCCAGCAGCCATCAGACTAGCGGAACCGGGGAGCTGTTTTTT; CDR3 protein: CASSHQTSGTGELFF
D gene: TRBD2; V gene: TRBV6-2/TRBV6-3; J gene: TRBJ2-2; clone size: .; CDR3 DNA: TGTGCCAGCAGTTATCGAAGAGTAGCGGGGGGTTTCGGGGAGCTGTTTTTT; CDR3 protein: CASSYRRVAGGFGELFF
D gene: .; V gene: TRBV2; J gene: TRBJ1-4; clone size: .; CDR3 DNA: TGTGCCAGCAGTGTTTTCGGCCGGGGTAATGAAAAACTGTTTTTT; CDR3 protein: CASSVFGRGNEKLFF
D gene: TRBD1; V gene: TRBV24-1; J gene: TRBJ2-1; clone size: .; CDR3 DNA: TGTGCCACCAGTGACTCTACAGGGGGCGCCTTGTATGAGCAGTTCTTC; CDR3 protein: CATSDSTGGALYEQFF
D gene: TRBD1; V gene: TRBV6-4; J gene: TRBJ2-2; clone size: .; CDR3 DNA: TGTGCCAGCAGTGAACAGGGGGAGGCCGGGGAGCTGTTTTTT; CDR3 protein: CASSEQGEAGELFF
D gene: TRBD2; V gene: TRBV11-2; J gene: TRBJ2-1; clone size: .; CDR3 DNA: TGTGCCAGCAGCTTCGTTCTAGCGGGGGGGCCTAATGAGCAGTTCTTC; CDR3 protein: CASSFVLAGGPNEQFF
D gene: .; V gene: TRBV18; J gene: TRBJ2-2; clone size: .; CDR3 DNA: TGTGCCAGCTCACCTCGGGACGGGGAGCTGTTTTTT; CDR3 protein: CASSPRDGELFF
D gene: TRBD1; V gene: TRBV3-1/TRBV3-2; J gene: TRBJ1-4; clone size: .; CDR3 DNA: TGTGCCAGCAGCCAAGAAGGGACAGACCCTAATGAAAAACTGTTTTTT; CDR3 protein: CASSQEGTDPNEKLFF
D gene: .; V gene: TRBV9; J gene: TRBJ2-1; clone size: .; CDR3 DNA: TGTGCCAGCAGCGAAGACGAGGGACTGCGAGGGCATAATGAGCAGTTCTTC; CDR3 protein: CASSEDEGLRGHNEQFF
D gene: TRBD2; V gene: TRBV3-1/TRBV3-2; J gene: TRBJ2-3; clone size: once; CDR3 DNA: TGTGCCAGCAGCCAACTAGCGGCAGATACGCAGTATTTT; CDR3 protein: CASSQLAADTQYF
D gene: TRBD2; V gene: TRBV2; J gene: TRBJ2-7; clone size: .; CDR3 DNA: TGTGCCAGCAGTGCTGGACTAGCGGGGGAGTACTCCTACGAGCAGTACTTC; CDR3 protein: CASSAGLAGEYSYEQYF
D gene: .; V gene: TRBV27; J gene: TRBJ2-7; clone size: .; CDR3 DNA: TGTGCCAGCAGCCTGGGCCTTAGCTCCTACGAGCAGTACTTC; CDR3 protein: CASSLGLSSYEQYF
D gene: TRBD2; V gene: TRBV5-1; J gene: TRBJ2-3; clone size: .; CDR3 DNA: TGCGCCAGCAGTGTGGCAAGCGGGAGTGGAACAGATACGCAGTATTTT; CDR3 protein: CASSVASGSGTDTQYF
D gene: .; V gene: TRBV11-3; J gene: TRBJ2-3; clone size: once; CDR3 DNA: TGTGCCAGCAGCCTAGGAGTCACAGATACGCAGTATTTT; CDR3 protein: CASSLGVTDTQYF
D gene: .; V gene: TRBV10-1; J gene: TRBJ2-3; clone size: .; CDR3 DNA: TGCGCCAGCAGTGACTCAGGGATGACAGATACGCAGTATTTT; CDR3 protein: CASSDSGMTDTQYF
D gene: .; V gene: TRBV5-4; J gene: TRBJ2-5; clone size: .; CDR3 DNA: TGTGCCAGCAGCTACATCTCCGGGACTGAAGGAACCCAGTACTTC; CDR3 protein: CASSYISGTEGTQYF
D gene: .; V gene: TRBV7-2; J gene: TRBJ1-1; clone size: .; CDR3 DNA: TGTGCCAGCAGACAAAGGGGGGGGAACACTGAAGCTTTCTTT; CDR3 protein: CASRQRGGNTEAFF
D gene: .; V gene: TRBV5-5; J gene: TRBJ2-1; clone size: .; CDR3 DNA: TGTGCCAGCAGCTCGCTTCGGGAGCAGTTCTTC; CDR3 protein: CASSSLREQFF
D gene: TRBD2; V gene: TRBV6-2/TRBV6-3; J gene: TRBJ2-2; clone size: .; CDR3 DNA: TGTGCCAGCAGTCCGAGCGGGGTGTCGTCTGGGCTTAGCCGGGAGCTGTTTTTT; CDR3 protein: CASSPSGVSSGLSRELFF
D gene: .; V gene: TRBV30; J gene: TRBJ1-3; clone size: .; CDR3 DNA: TGTGCCTGGCAGACTGTCTCTGGAAACACCATATATTTT; CDR3 protein: CAWQTVSGNTIYF
D gene: TRBD1; V gene: TRBV7-3; J gene: TRBJ2-2; clone size: .; CDR3 DNA: TGTGCCAGCAGCTTGGGACAGGGGAGGACCGGGGAGCTGTTTTTT; CDR3 protein: CASSLGQGRTGELFF
D gene: .; V gene: TRBV19; J gene: TRBJ1-6; clone size: .; CDR3 DNA: TGTGCCAGTAGCCCCAGGGATTCTTATAATTCACCCCTCCACTTT; CDR3 protein: CASSPRDSYNSPLHF
D gene: TRBD1; V gene: TRBV19; J gene: TRBJ1-2; clone size: .; CDR3 DNA: TGTGCCAGTAGTATTCGGGGGACAGTTCTTGGCTACACCTTC; CDR3 protein: CASSIRGTVLGYTF
D gene: .; V gene: TRBV18; J gene: TRBJ2-1; clone size: .; CDR3 DNA: TGTGCCAGCTCACCCCCAGACACCGGTGGAAACAATGAGCAGTTCTTC; CDR3 protein: CASSPPDTGGNNEQFF
D gene: TRBD2; V gene: TRBV6-5; J gene: TRBJ2-1; clone size: .; CDR3 DNA: TGTGCCACCTATGGAAGCGGGAGCTCCTACAATGAGCAGTTCTTC; CDR3 protein: CATYGSGSSYNEQFF
D gene: .; V gene: TRBV28; J gene: TRBJ2-3; clone size: .; CDR3 DNA: TGTGCCAGCAGTGGCAGGGGTTTGGCAGATACGCAGTATTTT; CDR3 protein: CASSGRGLADTQYF
D gene: TRBD1; V gene: TRBV28; J gene: TRBJ2-3; clone size: .; CDR3 DNA: TGTGCCAGCAGTTTAGTGACCGAAGGGGGCGATACGCAGTATTTT; CDR3 protein: CASSLVTEGGDTQYF
D gene: .; V gene: TRBV6-5; J gene: TRBJ2-7; clone size: few; CDR3 DNA: TGTGCCAGCAGTCGGGACTTAGACTACGAGCAGTACTTC; CDR3 protein: CASSRDLDYEQYF
D gene: TRBD2; V gene: TRBV2; J gene: TRBJ2-1; clone size: .; CDR3 DNA: TGTGCCATTAGCGGGGGGTCCTACAATGAGCAGTTCTTC; CDR3 protein: CAISGGSYNEQFF
D gene: .; V gene: TRBV6-6; J gene: TRBJ2-5; clone size: .; CDR3 DNA: TGTGCCAGCAGTCAAACCAGCGAGGGTATATGGGCCCAGTACTTC; CDR3 protein: CASSQTSEGIWAQYF
D gene: .; V gene: TRBV19; J gene: TRBJ2-5; clone size: .; CDR3 DNA: TGTGCCAGTAGTGCGTTTGCAGGGGTAGAGACCCAGTACTTC; CDR3 protein: CASSAFAGVETQYF
D gene: TRBD1; V gene: TRBV2; J gene: TRBJ2-6; clone size: .; CDR3 DNA: TGTGCCAGCAGGGATGACAGGGTTGGGGCCAACGTCCTGACTTTC; CDR3 protein: CASRDDRVGANVLTF
D gene: TRBD1; V gene: TRBV5-8; J gene: TRBJ1-1; clone size: many; CDR3 DNA: TGTGCCAGCAGCTTCGGACAGGGGATGAACACTGAAGCTTTCTTT; CDR3 protein: CASSFGQGMNTEAFF
D gene: TRBD1; V gene: TRBV28; J gene: TRBJ1-2; clone size: .; CDR3 DNA: TGTGCCAGCAGTTCTATCGGACAGGGAGGTGGCTACACCTTC; CDR3 protein: CASSSIGQGGGYTF
D gene: .; V gene: TRBV5-1; J gene: TRBJ2-7; clone size: .; CDR3 DNA: TGCGCCAGCAGCTTCCACCCAGGGCGGTCTCTATCCTACGAGCAGTACTTC; CDR3 protein: CASSFHPGRSLSYEQYF
D gene: .; V gene: TRBV6-1; J gene: TRBJ1-6; clone size: few; CDR3 DNA: TGTGCCAGCAGTGAATGGGCAGACAATTCACCCCTCCACTTT; CDR3 protein: CASSEWADNSPLHF
D gene: TRBD2; V gene: TRBV29-1; J gene: TRBJ2-3; clone size: .; CDR3 DNA: TGCAGCGTTTGGAGCGGGGGATTCACAGATACGCAGTATTTT; CDR3 protein: CSVWSGGFTDTQYF
D gene: .; V gene: TRBV9; J gene: TRBJ1-1; clone size: .; CDR3 DNA: TGTGCCAGCAGCGTAAATTGGGAGGACACTGAAGCTTTCTTT; CDR3 protein: CASSVNWEDTEAFF
D gene: .; V gene: TRBV28; J gene: TRBJ1-2; clone size: .; CDR3 DNA: TGTGCCAGCAGCCTAATAGACAAGTATGGCTACACCTTC; CDR3 protein: CASSLIDKYGYTF
D gene: .; V gene: TRBV19; J gene: TRBJ1-5; clone size: .; CDR3 DNA: TGTGCCAGTAGTCTGGCACCATATAGCAATCAGCCCCAGCATTTT; CDR3 protein: CASSLAPYSNQPQHF
D gene: .; V gene: TRBV12-3/TRBV12-4; J gene: TRBJ2-3; clone size: once; CDR3 DNA: TGTGCCAGCAGCACGGTCAGAGGACGCCCGGGGAATTTT; CDR3 protein: CASSTVRGRPGNF
D gene: TRBD2; V gene: TRBV5-1; J gene: TRBJ2-7; clone size: .; CDR3 DNA: TGCGCCAGCATGGCGGCTAGCGGGGGTACCTACGAGCAGTACTTC; CDR3 protein: CASMAASGGTYEQYF
D gene: TRBD1; V gene: TRBV7-2; J gene: TRBJ1-1; clone size: .; CDR3 DNA: TGTGCCAGCAGCCCCGCCTGGCCCAGACAGGGCCTGAACACTGAAGCTTTCTTT; CDR3 protein: CASSPAWPRQGLNTEAFF
D gene: .; V gene: TRBV21-1; J gene: TRBJ1-2; clone size: .; CDR3 DNA: TGTGCCAGCAGCCCCCTCGGGAGCTACACCTTC; CDR3 protein: CASSPLGSYTF
D gene: .; V gene: TRBV27; J gene: TRBJ2-2; clone size: .; CDR3 DNA: TGTGCCAGCTGGGGCTTGACCGGGGAGCTGTTTTTT; CDR3 protein: CASWGLTGELFF
D gene: TRBD2; V gene: TRBV6-2/TRBV6-3; J gene: TRBJ2-5; clone size: .; CDR3 DNA: TGTGCCAGCAGTTACTCGACTAGCGGGGGGGAAGAGACCCAGTACTTC; CDR3 protein: CASSYSTSGGEETQYF